Presented here are 21 T cell receptor beta chains from one specimen sequenced in a study of T-cell reconstitution after alpha-beta-depleted transplantation in children. It was with unique molecular identifiers that the TCRbeta library was prepared. TCRdb passed the PCR reads through MiXCR, listing each CDR3 protein once. Among 90,000 to 95,000 distinct CDR3 sequences listed, over 9% were seen once. The sample consisted of PBMCs from the stem cell graft donor, taken from the stem cell graft. These receptors all stem from a human donor who donated a stem cell graft to a child with inherited bone marrow failure.

This clonotype was seen ten or more times. The rearrangement links TRBV5-6 to TRBJ1-5, with D perhaps TRBD1 (6 bases). Trimming pared 4 bases from V and 6 bases from J, leaving 17 bases between. The CDR3 totals 15 residues. Germline values: CDR1 SGHDT, CDR2 YYEEEE. The CDR3 sequence: CASSRLGRGSQPQHF. DNA of the CDR3: TGTGCCAGCAGCCGACTGGGCAGGGGAAGTCAGCCCCAGCATTTT.

As concerns this clonotype: One junction end does not reproduce the germline sequence, and a read error may be involved. The chain carries TRBV6-2 or TRBV6-3 and TRBJ1-1, with unresolved D. The CDR3 runs 16 residues. CDR1 is MNHEY and CDR2 is SVGEGT in the germline V gene. The CDR3 DNA sequence: TGTGCCAGCAGTTATTCCTCCGGGAACATGAACACTGGAGCTTTCTTT. Translated, it gives CASSYSSGNMNTGAFF.

This clonotype was detected only a few times. The chain uses TRBV28 and TRBJ1-3; the D gene is possibly TRBD1 (6 bases). The CDR3 has 15 amino acids. The ends were cut back, 6 bases at V and 1 base at J, with 13 bases in the middle. CDR1 is MDHEN, CDR2 SYDVKM, per germline. The CDR3 nucleotides are TGTGCCAGCAGCAGAGGGGGGGCTTCTGGAAACACCATATATTTT. It specifies CASSRGGASGNTIYF.

This clonotype was seen at least ten times. The rearrangement uses TRBV24-1 and TRBJ2-1; possibly TRBD1 for D (6 bases). This CDR3 is 15 amino acids long. The V gene lost 0 bases and the J gene lost 5 bases, with 10 bases spanning the gap. Germline values: CDR1 KGHDR, CDR2 SFDVKD. In DNA, the CDR3 is TGTGCCACCAGTGATTTGAGGACAGCGCACAATGAGCAGTTCTTC. Translating it yields CATSDLRTAHNEQFF.

At least ten counts were recorded for this clonotype. V and J are TRBV5-6 and TRBJ1-4; the D gene is possibly TRBD1 (5 bases). Per the germline V gene, CDR1 is SGHDT and CDR2 is YYEEEE. The CDR3 loop spans 16 amino acids. Trimming cost V 3 bases and J 0 bases, with 12 bases left between them. DNA for the CDR3: TGTGCCAGCAGCTGGGGGGGGACTGCAACTAATGAAAAACTGTTTTTT. It yields the protein CASSWGGTATNEKLFF.

This clonotype was detected ten times or more. The chain couples TRBV18 to TRBJ2-7, with a weak D call TRBD1 (5 bases). Trimming removed 0 bases at V and 6 bases at J, with 15 bases between. The CDR3 spans 15 residues. CDR1 is KGHSH, CDR2 LQKENI, per germline. CDR3 region: CASSPPIQEGLEQYF. Written as DNA, the CDR3 is TGTGCCAGCTCACCACCCATACAGGAAGGTCTCGAGCAGTACTTC.

This clonotype was picked up many times. The V and J genes are TRBV7-8 and TRBJ2-3; 7 nucleotides agree with TRBD2. Germline V gene sequence: CDR1 SGHVS, CDR2 FQNEAQ. There are 13 residues in the CDR3. CDR3 coding DNA: TGTGCGGTGGGGGGGACCTCTGTAGATACGCAGTATTTT. Protein: CAVGGTSVDTQYF.

This clonotype was seen ten or more times. V and J are TRBV7-2 and TRBJ1-6, with 10 bases lining up with TRBD1. The CDR3 covers 13 residues. V lost 2 bases, J lost 14 bases, and 3 bases stayed unmatched. Looked up from germline, CDR1 is SGHTA and CDR2 is FQGNSA. The CDR3 is CASSLPGTGALHF. The CDR3 nucleotides read TGTGCCAGCAGCTTACCTGGGACAGGGGCCCTCCACTTT.

This clonotype was observed many times. This sequence joins TRBV20-1 and TRBJ2-3; 11 nucleotides align to TRBD2. V lost 5 bases and J lost 0; bases outside the gene matches: 7. The CDR3 extends over 16 amino acids. CDR1 and CDR2 (germline): DFQATT, SNEGSKA (reference sequence). CDR3 sequence: CSAEPRTSGSTDTQYF. CDR3 nucleotide sequence: TGCAGTGCTGAACCGCGGACTAGCGGGAGCACAGATACGCAGTATTTT.

This chain links TRBV13 with TRBJ1-2, with TRBD1 matching over 8 bases. The germline CDR1 and CDR2 sequences are PRHDT and FYEKMQ (reference sequence). The J segment lost 3 bases and the V segment lost 3 bases, leaving 6 bases of the junction unmatched. The CDR3 has 15 residues. The CDR3 region has the DNA TGTGCCAGCAGCTTCGAGCCAGGGGGCGACTATGGCTACACCTTC. Encoded protein: CASSFEPGGDYGYTF.

This clonotype was recorded many times. V usage is TRBV5-1 and J usage is TRBJ1-1; no clear D. CDR1 is SGHRS and CDR2 is YFSETQ in the germline V gene. This CDR3 has 17 residues. V lost 0 bases to trimming and J lost 0 bases, with 15 bases between them. CDR3 bases: TGCGCCAGCAGCTTGGAGGCGAGGAGGCAAATGAACACTGAAGCTTTCTTT. Translating gives CASSLEARRQMNTEAFF.

At least ten counts were recorded for this clonotype. The CDR3 bases are TGTGCCAGCAGCGCGACAGGCCAAGAGACCCAGTACTTC. This gives the protein CASSATGQETQYF. The chain joins TRBV7-2 to TRBJ2-5, with a weak D call TRBD1 (6 bases). In germline, CDR1 is SGHTA, CDR2 FQGNSA. Between the trimmed V and J ends, which lost 5 bases and 1 base, there was a span of 8 bases. The CDR3 is made up of 13 amino acids.

This clonotype was counted many times. The genes are TRBV5-1 and TRBJ1-1, with TRBD1 matching over 7 bases. Germline V gene data show CDR1 as SGHRS and CDR2 as YFSETQ. There are 13 residues in the CDR3. The V segment lost 0 bases and the J segment 9 bases; nucleotides outside the gene matches: 5. In DNA form, the CDR3 reads TGCGCCAGCAGCTTGGACCCACAGGGGCAAGCTTTCTTT. Amino acid sequence: CASSLDPQGQAFF.

The V and J genes are TRBV11-3 and TRBJ2-2; D is possibly TRBD2 (6 bases). Germline V gene lookup returns CDR1 SGHNT and CDR2 YENEEA. V was shortened by 5 bases and J by 6 bases, with 13 bases between the two germline ends. The CDR3 loop spans 14 amino acids. The CDR3 region has the DNA TGTGCCAGCAGCGCCTTGGCGGGGTCCGGGGAGCTGTTTTTT. It specifies CASSALAGSGELFF.

This clonotype has at least ten counts. J is TRBJ1-2 and V is TRBV20-1, with D possibly TRBD1 on 6 matching bases. This CDR3 spans 14 amino acids. The germline V and J ends were trimmed by 5 bases and 5 bases, with 18 bases remaining between them. Germline V lookup: CDR1 DFQATT, CDR2 SNEGSKA (reference sequence). The CDR3 nucleotides read TGCAGTGCTTCCAGAGGGGGGAGCGGATATGGCTACACCTTC. As protein: CSASRGGSGYGYTF.

There are many counts of this clonotype. The chain employs TRBV7-3 and TRBJ1-4, with D perhaps TRBD1 (5 bases). Germline CDR1 reads SGHTA; CDR2 reads FQGTGA. CDR3 size: 14 residues. V lost 5 bases and J 7 bases, leaving 14 bases between the germline ends. This CDR3 reads CASSPGFGAEKLFF. CDR3 nucleotides: TGTGCCAGCAGCCCTGGGTTTGGGGCTGAAAAACTGTTTTTT.

This clonotype was counted ten times or more. This chain connects TRBV4-3 to TRBJ2-7; 7 nucleotides line up with TRBD2. Germline V lookup: CDR1 LGHNA, CDR2 YSLEER. The CDR3 has 15 amino acids. With V trimmed by 0 bases and J by 3 bases, 5 bases remained unmatched. CDR3 in amino acids: CASSQDLLANYEQYF. For the CDR3, the DNA is TGCGCCAGCAGCCAAGATTTACTAGCGAACTACGAGCAGTACTTC.

This clonotype was counted at least ten times. This sequence joins TRBV29-1 and TRBJ2-3, with D perhaps matching TRBD2 (6 bases). The CDR3 extends over 12 amino acids. Looked up from germline, CDR1 is SQVTM and CDR2 is ANQGSEA. CDR3 sequence reads: CAGTRPTDTQYF. CDR3 DNA: TGCGCGGGGACGAGGCCCACAGATACGCAGTATTTT.

This clonotype was seen repeatedly, ten times or more. This chain's CDR3 is CASRRGEEQFF. For the CDR3, the DNA is TGTGCCAGCAGAAGGGGGGAGGAACAGTTCTTC. This sequence joins TRBV12-3 or TRBV12-4 and TRBJ2-1; D is possibly TRBD1 or TRBD2 (6 bases each). V gave up 6 bases and J gave up 13 bases, with 13 bases separating them. This CDR3 comprises 11 residues.

This clonotype was seen many times. The rearrangement uses TRBV25-1 and TRBJ1-4, with TRBD1 matching over 7 bases. This CDR3 is 14 amino acids long. Germline loops: CDR1 MGHDK, CDR2 SYGVNS. The trim removed 8 bases at V and 7 bases at J, leaving 10 bases unmatched. The CDR3 region is CASQPTGAREKLFF. The CDR3 DNA is TGTGCCAGCCAACCAACAGGGGCGCGTGAAAAACTGTTTTTT.

The J gene is TRBJ2-7, the V gene TRBV5-4, with TRBD1 matching 7 bases. Germline CDR1 and CDR2: SGHNT and YYREEE (reference sequence). The trim removed 3 bases at V and 3 bases at J, leaving 9 bases unmatched. The CDR3 length is 15 residues. The CDR3 coding sequence is TGTGCCAGCAGCTCGGGTGGGACAGCAGGCTACGAGCAGTACTTC. It is translated as CASSSGGTAGYEQYF.